This T cell receptor beta chain was observed in a study of T cells in localized non-small cell lung cancer. CDR1 SGHRS and CDR2 YFSETQ come from the germline V gene. The CDR3 has 14 amino acids. V lost 4 bases and J lost 6, with 17 bases in between. The data were produced by immunoSEQ multiplex PCR, yet TCRdb's version contains in-frame clones alone and is incomplete. The sample records about 91,000 clones, about 87% being singletons. The clonotype originates from a man aged 35 to 70 with stage I squamous cell lung carcinoma. This specimen consisted of peripheral blood, obtained before any cancer treatment. The chain joins TRBV5-1 to TRBJ2-7; no firm D call. The CDR3 sequence is CASSPTTLFREQYF. In nucleotides, the CDR3 is TGCGCCAGCAGCCCGACCACCCTTTTCCGCGAGCAGTACTTC.